These T cell receptor beta chains were read from a single sample in a study of OX40 agonist ivuxolimab in advanced cancers. Libraries were prepared by immunoSEQ multiplex PCR; TCRdb keeps only in-frame clonotypes and omits some of them. This repertoire shows 55,000 to 85,000 clones, about 83% found once; its top ten account for about 0.66%. This specimen consisted of CD4+ or CD8+ T cells sorted from blood, obtained in a trial of the OX40 agonist ivuxolimab. These receptors came from an adult with an advanced solid tumor such as melanoma, head and neck, liver or kidney cancer. Each CDR3 is given without its conserved first and last residue. Each record gives: V gene, CDR3 protein.

TRBV7-9 ASSLGGGTTDTQY
TRBV10-3 AISAEEAGGRGINYGYT
TRBV4-3 ASSQDTPGPLH
TRBV19 ASSKGRAMNTEAF
TRBV7-6 ASSLGAVSNTGELF
TRBV6-6 ASSSSGLPYEQY
TRBV18 ASSWGQGGTEAF
TRBV4-3 ASSPRGQGGSYNSPLH
TRBV10-1 ASRLDRGLGEQF
TRBV7-2 ASSLNRAGDTQY
TRBV7-9 ASSLRTVEAF